A single sample gave rise to the 5 T cell receptor beta chains below, sequenced in a study of T cells after yellow fever vaccination. Via MiXCR, TCRdb re-called the 5' RACE reads, giving one row per CDR3 protein. This sample has tens of thousands of distinct CDR3 sequences, with just under 8% found just once. The sample here was CD8+ T cells sorted from PBMCs, taken on the day of the yellow fever booster vaccination. All receptors come from a man between 25 and 39 years old who received the YFV17D yellow fever vaccine.

V usage is TRBV6-5 and J usage is TRBJ2-5; D is perhaps TRBD1 (7 bases). This CDR3 has 15 amino acids. The germline V and J ends were trimmed by 5 bases and 4 bases, with 17 bases remaining between them. CDR1 MNHEY and CDR2 SVGAGI come from the germline V gene. CDR3 in DNA: TGTGCCAGCAGTATACTAGGAGGGGGCTCAGAGACCCAGTACTTC. This sequence encodes CASSILGGGSETQYF.

This clonotype showed up just a few times. J is TRBJ1-1 and V is TRBV28, with unresolved D. Trimming pared 3 bases from V and 2 bases from J, leaving 4 bases between. This CDR3 has 12 residues. Germline V CDR1 and CDR2: MDHEN, SYDVKM. The DNA of the CDR3 is TGTGCCAGCAGTTTTTCAAACACTGAAGCTTTCTTT. Protein product: CASSFSNTEAFF.

This clonotype has ten or more counts. The chain is built from TRBV7-9 and TRBJ2-7; TRBD2 matches 9 bases. With 6 bases clipped from V and 4 bases from J, the junction kept 4 bases outside the gene matches. CDR3 length equals 13 residues. From germline, CDR1 is SEHNR and CDR2 FQNEAQ (reference sequence). The CDR3 protein is CASRPSGRYEQYF. The CDR3 nucleotides are TGTGCCAGCAGACCGAGCGGGAGGTACGAGCAGTACTTC.

This clonotype was seen repeatedly, ten times or more. V and J are TRBV15 and TRBJ2-1; 9 bases map to TRBD1. Germline CDR1 and CDR2: LNHNV and YYDKDF (reference sequence). V lost 8 bases and J lost 9; bases outside the gene matches: 8. The CDR3 has 13 amino acids. CDR3 DNA sequence: TGTGCCACCGGGGACAGGGATTTTGGTGAGCAGTTCTTC. Translation: CATGDRDFGEQFF.

V gene TRBV4-2 combines with J gene TRBJ2-1; D perhaps matches TRBD2 (6 bases). Germline assignment: CDR1 LGHNA and CDR2 YNFKEQ. V gave up 0 bases and J gave up 0 bases, with 21 bases separating them. The CDR3 has 20 amino acids. DNA of the CDR3: TGTGCCAGCAGCCAAGAGAGGCTAGCGAAAGGGACGGGCTCCTACAATGAGCAGTTCTTC. Amino acids: CASSQERLAKGTGSYNEQFF.